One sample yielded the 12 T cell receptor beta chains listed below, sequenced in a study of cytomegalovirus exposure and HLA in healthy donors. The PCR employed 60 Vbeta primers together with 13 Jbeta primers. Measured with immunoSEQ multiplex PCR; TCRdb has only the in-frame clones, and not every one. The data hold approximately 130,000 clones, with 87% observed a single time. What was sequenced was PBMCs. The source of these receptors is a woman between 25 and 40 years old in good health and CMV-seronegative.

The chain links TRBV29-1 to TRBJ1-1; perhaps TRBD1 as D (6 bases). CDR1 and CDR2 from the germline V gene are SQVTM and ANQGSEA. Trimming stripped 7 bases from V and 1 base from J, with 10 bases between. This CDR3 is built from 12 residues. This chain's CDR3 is CSASRGNTEAFF. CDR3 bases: TGCAGCGCCAGCAGGGGGAACACTGAAGCTTTCTTT.

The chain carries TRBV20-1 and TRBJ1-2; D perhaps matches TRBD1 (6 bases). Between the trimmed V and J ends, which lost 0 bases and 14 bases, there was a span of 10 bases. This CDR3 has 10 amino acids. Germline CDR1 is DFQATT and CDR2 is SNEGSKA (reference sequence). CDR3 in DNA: TGCAGTGCTAGAGATAATAGGGGGACCTTC. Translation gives CSARDNRGTF.

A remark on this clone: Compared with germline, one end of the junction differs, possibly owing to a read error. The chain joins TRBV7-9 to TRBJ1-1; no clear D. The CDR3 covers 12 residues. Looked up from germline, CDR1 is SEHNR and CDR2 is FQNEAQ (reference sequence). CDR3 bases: TGTTCCAGCAGCTTGGGAGACACTGAAGCTTTCTTT. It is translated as CSSSLGDTEAFF. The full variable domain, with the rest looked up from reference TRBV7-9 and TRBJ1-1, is DTGVSQNPRHKITKRGQNVTFRCDPISEHNRLYWYRQTLGQGPEFLTYFQNEAQLEKSRLLSDRFSAERPKGSFSTLEIQRTEQGDSAMYLCSSSLGDTEAFFGQGTRLTVV.

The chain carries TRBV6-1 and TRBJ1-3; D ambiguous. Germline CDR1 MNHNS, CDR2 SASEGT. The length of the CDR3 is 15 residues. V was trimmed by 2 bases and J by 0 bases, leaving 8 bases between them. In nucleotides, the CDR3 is TGTGCCAGCAGTGAACCGGGAGTCTCTGGAAACACCATATATTTT. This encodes CASSEPGVSGNTIYF.

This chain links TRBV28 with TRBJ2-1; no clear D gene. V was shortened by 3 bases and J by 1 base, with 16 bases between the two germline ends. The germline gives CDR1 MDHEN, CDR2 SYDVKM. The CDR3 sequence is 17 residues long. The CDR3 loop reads CASSFRFAETSYNEQFF. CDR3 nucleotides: TGTGCCAGCAGTTTTAGGTTTGCGGAAACGTCCTACAATGAGCAGTTCTTC.

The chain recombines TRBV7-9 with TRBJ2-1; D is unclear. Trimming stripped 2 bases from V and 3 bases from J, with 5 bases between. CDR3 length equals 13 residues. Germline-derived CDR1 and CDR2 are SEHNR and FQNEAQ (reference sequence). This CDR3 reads CASSLQIYNEQFF. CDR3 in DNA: TGTGCCAGCAGCTTACAGATCTACAATGAGCAGTTCTTC.

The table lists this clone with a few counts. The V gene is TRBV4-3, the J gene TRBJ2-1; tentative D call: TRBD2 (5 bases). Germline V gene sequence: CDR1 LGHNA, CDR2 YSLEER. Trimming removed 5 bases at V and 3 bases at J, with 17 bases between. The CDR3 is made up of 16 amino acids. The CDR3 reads CASSKVGSGLYNEQFF. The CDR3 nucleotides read TGCGCCAGCAGCAAAGTTGGAAGCGGACTCTACAATGAGCAGTTCTTC.

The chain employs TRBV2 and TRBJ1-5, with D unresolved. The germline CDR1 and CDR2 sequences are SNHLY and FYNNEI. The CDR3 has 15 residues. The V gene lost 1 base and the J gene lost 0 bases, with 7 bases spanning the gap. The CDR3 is CASSEGTVSNQPQHF. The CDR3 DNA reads TGTGCCAGCAGTGAAGGTACAGTTAGCAATCAGCCCCAGCATTTT.

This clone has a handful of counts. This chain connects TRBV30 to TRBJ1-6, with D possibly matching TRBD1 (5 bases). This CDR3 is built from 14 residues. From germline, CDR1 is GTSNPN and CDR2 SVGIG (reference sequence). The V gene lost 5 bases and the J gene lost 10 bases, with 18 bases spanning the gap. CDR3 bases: TGTGCCTGGGGAATGGGACTGACGTCCTCACCCCTCCACTTT. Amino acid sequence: CAWGMGLTSSPLHF. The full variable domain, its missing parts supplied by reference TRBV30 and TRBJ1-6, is SQTIHQWPATLVQPVGSPLSLECTVEGTSNPNLYWYRQAAGRGLQLLFYSVGIGQISSEVPQNLSASRPQDRQFILSSKKLLLSDSGFYLCAWGMGLTSSPLHFGNGTRLTVT.

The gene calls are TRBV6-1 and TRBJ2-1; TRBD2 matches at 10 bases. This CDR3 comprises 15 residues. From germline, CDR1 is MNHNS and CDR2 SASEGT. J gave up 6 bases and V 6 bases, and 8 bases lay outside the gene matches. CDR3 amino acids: CASSSIAGGTNEQFF. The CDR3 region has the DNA TGTGCCAGCAGCTCAATAGCGGGAGGAACCAATGAGCAGTTCTTC.

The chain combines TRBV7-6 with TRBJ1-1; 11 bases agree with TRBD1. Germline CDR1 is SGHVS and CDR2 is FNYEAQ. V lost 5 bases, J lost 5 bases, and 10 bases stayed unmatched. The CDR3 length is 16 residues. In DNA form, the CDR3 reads TGTGCCAGCAGCCATTCTTGGACAGGGGGCCCGACTGAAGCTTTCTTT. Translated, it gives CASSHSWTGGPTEAFF.

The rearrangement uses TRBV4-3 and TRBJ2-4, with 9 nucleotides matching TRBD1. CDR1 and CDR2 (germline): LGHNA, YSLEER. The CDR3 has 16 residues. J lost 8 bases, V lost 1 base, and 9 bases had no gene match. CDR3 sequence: CASSQGTGTGLDIQYF. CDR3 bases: TGCGCCAGCAGCCAAGGGACCGGGACAGGGCTAGACATTCAGTACTTC.